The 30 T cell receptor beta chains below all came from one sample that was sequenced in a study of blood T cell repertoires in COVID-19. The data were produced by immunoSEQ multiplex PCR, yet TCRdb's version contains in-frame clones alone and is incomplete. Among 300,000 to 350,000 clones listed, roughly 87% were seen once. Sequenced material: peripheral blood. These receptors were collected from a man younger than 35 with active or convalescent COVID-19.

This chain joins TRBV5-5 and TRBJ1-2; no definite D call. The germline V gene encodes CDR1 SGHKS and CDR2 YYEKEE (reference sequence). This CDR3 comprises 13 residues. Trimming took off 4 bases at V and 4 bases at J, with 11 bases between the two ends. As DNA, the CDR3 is TGTGCCAGCAGCCCCGGGTGGATCTATGGCTACACCTTC. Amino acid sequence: CASSPGWIYGYTF.

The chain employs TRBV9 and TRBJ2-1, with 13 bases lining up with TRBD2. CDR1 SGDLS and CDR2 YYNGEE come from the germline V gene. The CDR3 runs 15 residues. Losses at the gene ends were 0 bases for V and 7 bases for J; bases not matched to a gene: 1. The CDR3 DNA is TGTGCCAGCAGCGTAGAGGGACTAGCGGGGAATGAGCAGTTCTTC. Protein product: CASSVEGLAGNEQFF.

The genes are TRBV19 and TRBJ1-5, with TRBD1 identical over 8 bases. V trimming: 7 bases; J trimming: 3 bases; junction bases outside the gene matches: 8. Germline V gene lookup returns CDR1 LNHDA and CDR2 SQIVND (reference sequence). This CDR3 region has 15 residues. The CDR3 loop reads CASTWDRWNNQPQHF. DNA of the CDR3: TGTGCCAGTACCTGGGACAGGTGGAACAATCAGCCCCAGCATTTT.

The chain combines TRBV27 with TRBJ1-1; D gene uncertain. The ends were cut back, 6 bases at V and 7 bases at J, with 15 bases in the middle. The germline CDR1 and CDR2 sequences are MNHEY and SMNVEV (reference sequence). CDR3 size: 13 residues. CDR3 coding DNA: TGTGCCAGCAGACCCGTTGGTTCTAATGAAGCTTTCTTT. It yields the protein CASRPVGSNEAFF.

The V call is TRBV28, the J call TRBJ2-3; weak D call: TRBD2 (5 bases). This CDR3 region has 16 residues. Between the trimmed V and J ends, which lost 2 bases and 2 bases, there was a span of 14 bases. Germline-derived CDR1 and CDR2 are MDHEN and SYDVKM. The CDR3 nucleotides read TGTGCCAGCAGTTTAAGAGGGCCCCAAACCACAGATACGCAGTATTTT. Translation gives CASSLRGPQTTDTQYF.

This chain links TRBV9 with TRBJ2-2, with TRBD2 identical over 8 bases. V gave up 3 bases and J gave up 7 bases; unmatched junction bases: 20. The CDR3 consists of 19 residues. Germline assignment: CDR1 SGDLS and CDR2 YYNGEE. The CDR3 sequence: CASSARPHARSGGGGELFF. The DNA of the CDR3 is TGTGCCAGCAGCGCCCGACCTCATGCTAGGTCGGGAGGGGGCGGGGAGCTGTTTTTT.

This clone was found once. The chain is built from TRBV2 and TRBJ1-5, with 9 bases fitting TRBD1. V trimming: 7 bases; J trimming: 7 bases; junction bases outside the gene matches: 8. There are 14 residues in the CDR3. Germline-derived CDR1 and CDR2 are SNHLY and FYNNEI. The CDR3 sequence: CASTRTGARQPQHF. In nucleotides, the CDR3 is TGTGCCAGCACGCGGACAGGGGCGAGGCAGCCCCAGCATTTT.

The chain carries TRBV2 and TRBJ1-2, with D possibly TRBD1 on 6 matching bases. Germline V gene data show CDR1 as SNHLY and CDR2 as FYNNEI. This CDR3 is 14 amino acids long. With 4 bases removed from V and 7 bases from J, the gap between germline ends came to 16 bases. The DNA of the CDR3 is TGTGCCAGCAGTGGGCGGACAGCCCGCGGTGGCTACACCTTC. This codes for CASSGRTARGGYTF.

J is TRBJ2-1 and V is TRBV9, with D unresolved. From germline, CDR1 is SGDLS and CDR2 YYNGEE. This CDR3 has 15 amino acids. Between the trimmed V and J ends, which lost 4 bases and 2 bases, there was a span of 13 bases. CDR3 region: CASSPLGVPYNEQFF. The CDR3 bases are TGTGCCAGCAGCCCTCTAGGAGTACCCTACAATGAGCAGTTCTTC.

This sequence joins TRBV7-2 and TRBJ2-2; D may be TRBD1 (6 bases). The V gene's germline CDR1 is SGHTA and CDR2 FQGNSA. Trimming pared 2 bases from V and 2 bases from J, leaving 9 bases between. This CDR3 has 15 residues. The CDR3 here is CASSLWGHNTGELFF. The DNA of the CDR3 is TGTGCCAGCAGCTTATGGGGGCATAACACCGGGGAGCTGTTTTTT.

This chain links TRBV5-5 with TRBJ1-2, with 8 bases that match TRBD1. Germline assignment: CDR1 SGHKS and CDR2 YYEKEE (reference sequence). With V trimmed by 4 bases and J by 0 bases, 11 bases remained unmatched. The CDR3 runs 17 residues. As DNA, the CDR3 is TGTGCCAGCAGCCGGCAACTCAGGACAGGGCCTAACTATGGCTACACCTTC. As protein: CASSRQLRTGPNYGYTF.

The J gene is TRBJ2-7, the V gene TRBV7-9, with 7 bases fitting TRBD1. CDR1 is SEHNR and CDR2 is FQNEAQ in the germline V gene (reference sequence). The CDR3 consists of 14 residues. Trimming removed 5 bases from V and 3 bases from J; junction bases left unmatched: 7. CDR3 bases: TGTGCCAGCAGCGGAAAAGGGGGCATCTACGAGCAGTACTTC. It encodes CASSGKGGIYEQYF.

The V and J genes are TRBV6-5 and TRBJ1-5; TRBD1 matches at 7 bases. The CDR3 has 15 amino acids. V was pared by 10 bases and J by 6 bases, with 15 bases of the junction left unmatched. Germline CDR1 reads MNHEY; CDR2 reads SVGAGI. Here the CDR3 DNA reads TGTGCCACGAGGGGGCCGGGGATCAACCGTCAGCCCCAGCATTTT. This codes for CATRGPGINRQPQHF.

CDR3: CASSSKTGVTGELFF. CDR3 DNA: TGCGCCAGCAGCTCAAAGACAGGCGTCACCGGGGAGCTGTTTTTT. The rearrangement joins TRBV5-1 to TRBJ2-2, with D perhaps matching TRBD1 (6 bases). Germline CDR1 and CDR2: SGHRS and YFSETQ. The length of the CDR3 is 15 residues. Trimming removed 3 bases at V and 4 bases at J, with 13 bases between. Using reference TRBV5-1 and TRBJ2-2 for the parts outside the CDR3, the full variable domain is KAGVTQTPRYLIKTRGQQVTLSCSPISGHRSVSWYQQTPGQGLQFLFEYFSETQRNKGNFPGRFSGRQFSNSRSEMNVSTLELGDSALYLCASSSKTGVTGELFFGEGSRLTVL.

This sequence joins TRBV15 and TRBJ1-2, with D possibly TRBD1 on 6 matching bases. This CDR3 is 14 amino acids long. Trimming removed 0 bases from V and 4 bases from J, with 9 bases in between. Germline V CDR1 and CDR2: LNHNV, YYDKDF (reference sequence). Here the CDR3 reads CATSRDWTAYGYTF. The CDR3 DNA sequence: TGTGCCACCAGCAGAGATTGGACAGCCTATGGCTACACCTTC.

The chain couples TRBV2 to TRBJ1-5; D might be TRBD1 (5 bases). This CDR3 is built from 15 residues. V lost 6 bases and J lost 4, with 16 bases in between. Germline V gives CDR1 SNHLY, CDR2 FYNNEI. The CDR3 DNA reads TGTGCCAGCAGACAGGACACCCTTAATAATCAGCCCCAGCATTTT. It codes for CASRQDTLNNQPQHF.

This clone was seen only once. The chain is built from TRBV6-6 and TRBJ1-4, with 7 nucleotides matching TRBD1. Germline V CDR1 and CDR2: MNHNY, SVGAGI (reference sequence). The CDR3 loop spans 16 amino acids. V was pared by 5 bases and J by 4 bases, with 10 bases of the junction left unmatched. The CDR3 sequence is CASSPGTAGGNEKLFF. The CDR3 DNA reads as TGTGCCAGCAGTCCGGGGACAGCGGGTGGTAATGAAAAACTGTTTTTT.

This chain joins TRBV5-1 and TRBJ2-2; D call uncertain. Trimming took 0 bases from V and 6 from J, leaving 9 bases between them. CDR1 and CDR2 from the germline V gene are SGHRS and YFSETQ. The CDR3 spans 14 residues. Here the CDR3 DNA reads TGCGCCAGCAGCTTGGTATCGGTCTCCGGGGAGCTGTTTTTT. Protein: CASSLVSVSGELFF.

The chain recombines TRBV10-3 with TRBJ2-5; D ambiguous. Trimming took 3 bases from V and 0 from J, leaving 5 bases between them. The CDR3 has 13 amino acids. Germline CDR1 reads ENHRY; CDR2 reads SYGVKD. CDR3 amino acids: CAISEDNQETQYF. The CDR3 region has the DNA TGTGCCATCAGTGAAGACAACCAAGAGACCCAGTACTTC.

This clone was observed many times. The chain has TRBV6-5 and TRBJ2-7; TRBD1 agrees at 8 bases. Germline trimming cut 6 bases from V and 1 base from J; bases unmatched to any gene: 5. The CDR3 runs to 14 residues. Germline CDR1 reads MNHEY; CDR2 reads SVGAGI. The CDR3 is CASRRTGPSYEQYF. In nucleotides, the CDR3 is TGTGCCAGCAGGAGGACAGGGCCTTCCTACGAGCAGTACTTC.

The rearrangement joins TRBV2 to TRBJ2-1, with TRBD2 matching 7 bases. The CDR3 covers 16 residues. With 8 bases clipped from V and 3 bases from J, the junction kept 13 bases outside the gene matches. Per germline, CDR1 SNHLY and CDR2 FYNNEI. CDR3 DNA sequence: TGTGCCAGCCCTGGGGTCCTAGCGGTCGACTACAATGAGCAGTTCTTC. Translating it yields CASPGVLAVDYNEQFF.

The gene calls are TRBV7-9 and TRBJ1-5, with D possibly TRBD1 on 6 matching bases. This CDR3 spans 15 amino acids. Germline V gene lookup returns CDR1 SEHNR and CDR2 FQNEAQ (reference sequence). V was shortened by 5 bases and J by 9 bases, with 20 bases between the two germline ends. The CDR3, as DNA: TGTGCCAGCAGCCCCCGAGAGGGGGACGGTCGGCCCCAGCATTTT. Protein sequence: CASSPREGDGRPQHF.

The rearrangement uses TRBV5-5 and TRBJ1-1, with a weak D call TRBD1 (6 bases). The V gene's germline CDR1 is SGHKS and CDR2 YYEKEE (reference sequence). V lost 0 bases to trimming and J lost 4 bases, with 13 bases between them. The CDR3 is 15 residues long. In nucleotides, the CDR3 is TGTGCCAGCAGCTTGGGTATGGGACACTTCACTGAAGCTTTCTTT. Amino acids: CASSLGMGHFTEAFF.

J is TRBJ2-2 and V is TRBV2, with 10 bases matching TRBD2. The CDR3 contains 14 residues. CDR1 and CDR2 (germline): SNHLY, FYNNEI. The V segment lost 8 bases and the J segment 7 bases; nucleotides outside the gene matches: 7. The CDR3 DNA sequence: TGTGCCAGCGATGGGCTAGCGGGAGTCGGGGAGCTGTTTTTT. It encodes CASDGLAGVGELFF. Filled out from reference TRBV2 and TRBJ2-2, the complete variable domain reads EPEVTQTPSHQVTQMGQEVILRCVPISNHLYFYWYRQILGQKVEFLVSFYNNEISEKSEIFDDQFSVERPDGSNFTLKIRSTKLEDSAMYFCASDGLAGVGELFFGEGSRLTVL.

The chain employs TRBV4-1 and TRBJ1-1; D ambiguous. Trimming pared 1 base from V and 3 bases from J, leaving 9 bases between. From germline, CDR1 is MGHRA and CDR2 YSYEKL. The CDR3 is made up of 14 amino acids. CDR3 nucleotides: TGCGCCAGCAGCCAAGGCAGGTGGGACACTGAAGCTTTCTTT. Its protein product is CASSQGRWDTEAFF.

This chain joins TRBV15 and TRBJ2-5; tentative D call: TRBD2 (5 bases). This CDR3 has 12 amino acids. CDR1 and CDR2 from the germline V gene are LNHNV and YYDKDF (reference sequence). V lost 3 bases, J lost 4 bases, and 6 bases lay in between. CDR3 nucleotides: TGTGCCACCAGCAGTCGGGGAGAGACCCAGTACTTC. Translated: CATSSRGETQYF.

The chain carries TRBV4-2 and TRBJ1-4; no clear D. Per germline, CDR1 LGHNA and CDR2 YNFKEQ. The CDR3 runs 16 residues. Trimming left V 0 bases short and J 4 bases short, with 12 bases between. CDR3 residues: CASSQDYSGLNEKLFF. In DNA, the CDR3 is TGTGCCAGCAGCCAAGACTATTCTGGACTTAATGAAAAACTGTTTTTT.

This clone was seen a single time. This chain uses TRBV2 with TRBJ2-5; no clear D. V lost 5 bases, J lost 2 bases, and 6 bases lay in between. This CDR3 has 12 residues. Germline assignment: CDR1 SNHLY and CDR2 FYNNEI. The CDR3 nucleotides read TGTGCCAGCAGTTCAGAACAAGAGACCCAGTACTTC. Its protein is CASSSEQETQYF.

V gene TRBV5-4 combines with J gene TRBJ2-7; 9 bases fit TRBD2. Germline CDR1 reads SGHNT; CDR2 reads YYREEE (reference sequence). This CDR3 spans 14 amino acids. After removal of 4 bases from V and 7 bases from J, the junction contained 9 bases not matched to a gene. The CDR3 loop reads CASSKVAGEGEQYF. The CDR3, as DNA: TGTGCCAGCAGCAAAGTAGCGGGAGAGGGTGAGCAGTACTTC.

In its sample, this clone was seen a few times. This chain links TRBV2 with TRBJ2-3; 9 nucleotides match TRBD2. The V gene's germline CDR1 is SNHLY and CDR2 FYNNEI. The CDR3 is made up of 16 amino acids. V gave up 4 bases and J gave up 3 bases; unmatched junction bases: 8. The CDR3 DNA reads TGTGCCAGCAGTGGGCTAGCGGGGACGGTTACAGATACGCAGTATTTT. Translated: CASSGLAGTVTDTQYF. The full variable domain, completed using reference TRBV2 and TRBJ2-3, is EPEVTQTPSHQVTQMGQEVILRCVPISNHLYFYWYRQILGQKVEFLVSFYNNEISEKSEIFDDQFSVERPDGSNFTLKIRSTKLEDSAMYFCASSGLAGTVTDTQYFGPGTRLTVL.